The present T cell receptor beta chain was sequenced within a study of blood T cell repertoires in COVID-19. For the study at large: The origin of the acute and convalescent COVID-19 samples was the United States, Italy and Spain. From T cells, B-cell-depleted T cells, or PBMCs came the material, which was cDNA or gDNA.

Trimming took 6 bases from V and 4 from J; bases not matched to a gene: 3. Germline V CDR1 and CDR2: MNHEY, SMNVEV (reference sequence). CDR3 length equals 15 residues. Per the original data handling: Amplifying reference gene primers gave estimates of nucleated cell counts. Clones were read by immunoSEQ multiplex PCR, and TCRdb kept only the in-frame ones, dropping some. The V and J calls and clone size are taken from that table; D and trimming were inferred from the DNA. Of 50,000 to 65,000 clones listed, roughly four fifths are singletons. This clone was seen only a few times. The receptor was derived from a woman aged 55-69 years with acute or convalescent COVID-19. The chain couples TRBV27 to TRBJ2-1; 13 bases are a match to TRBD2. Input material: peripheral blood. CDR3 region: CASRRLAGGYNEQFF. In DNA form, the CDR3 reads TGTGCCAGCAGGCGACTAGCGGGGGGTTACAATGAGCAGTTCTTC.